This is a list of T cell receptor beta chains from one sample in a study of regulatory T cells in long-lasting Graves disease. TCRdb fed the multiplex PCR reads into MiXCR, producing one record per CDR3 protein. Of a few hundred thousand distinct CDR3 sequences in the sample, about an eighth were seen once. The sample also formed part of further work on T cells in Graves' hyperthyroidism and ophthalmopathy.

Here the sequenced sample was peripheral blood mononuclear cells (PBMCs), taken at new diagnosis, from a patient treated with antithyroid drugs. Receptors were obtained from a woman aged 18 to 35 with Graves disease. Both conserved end residues are part of each CDR3. The D gene is left open where the match is weak. Size tells how often a clone was seen (once, few, many) or the class of an expanded clone, and some rows leave it out.

- | TRBJ2-3 | TRBV10-3 | - | CAISASSSTDTQYF | TGTGCCATCAGTGCCTCGTCTAGCACAGATACGCAGTATTTT
TRBD1 | TRBJ1-6 | TRBV20-1 | many | CSARDMGGRGARNSPLHF | TGCAGTGCTAGAGATATGGGCGGCAGGGGGGCTAGGAATTCACCCCTCCACTTT
- | TRBJ2-1 | TRBV7-3 | many | CASSPTLHEQFF | TGTGCCAGCAGCCCTACTTTACATGAGCAGTTCTTC
TRBD1 | TRBJ1-3 | TRBV20-1 | few | CSAGTAKNSGNTIYF | TGCAGTGCTGGGACAGCCAAGAACTCTGGAAACACCATATATTTT
- | TRBJ2-1 | TRBV4-3 | few | CASSQDRAGAYNEQFF | TGCGCCAGCAGCCAGGACCGGGCAGGGGCCTACAATGAGCAGTTCTTC
TRBD1 | TRBJ2-1 | TRBV2 | many | CASSFLQGPRVNVFF | TGTGCCAGCAGTTTCCTACAGGGGCCACGGGTTAACGTATTCTTC
TRBD2 | TRBJ2-2 | TRBV20-1 | many | CSAPKLAGGADPGELFF | TGCAGTGCCCCGAAACTAGCGGGAGGAGCCGATCCGGGGGAGCTGTTTTTT
- | TRBJ2-1 | TRBV7-9 | many | CASSTPPAHEQFF | TGTGCCAGCAGCACTCCCCCTGCCCATGAGCAGTTCTTC
TRBD2 | TRBJ2-1 | TRBV29-1 | few | CSAPGLAGRWQFF | TGCAGCGCTCCGGGACTAGCGGGACGGTGGCAGTTCTTC
- | TRBJ1-1 | TRBV10-3 | - | CAISESPDRTEAFF | TGTGCCATCAGTGAGTCGCCGGACCGCACTGAAGCTTTCTTT
- | TRBJ2-2 | TRBV13 | few | CASSLGSWNTGELFF | TGTGCCAGCAGCTTAGGCAGTTGGAACACCGGGGAGCTGTTTTTT
- | TRBJ2-1 | TRBV28 | many | CASRSHPGFYEQFF | TGTGCCAGCAGATCGCACCCAGGGTTCTATGAGCAGTTCTTC
TRBD2 | TRBJ2-1 | TRBV28 | many | CATRREVTNEQFF | TGTGCCACCAGGCGGGAGGTCACCAATGAGCAGTTCTTC
- | TRBJ1-1 | TRBV7-2 | many | CASSLERSGEAFF | TGTGCCAGCAGCCTCGAGCGGAGCGGTGAAGCTTTCTTT
- | TRBJ1-1 | TRBV7-3 | many | CASSLRPDQGDGAEAFF | TGTGCCAGCAGCTTAAGACCCGACCAGGGCGACGGCGCTGAAGCTTTCTTT
TRBD1 | TRBJ1-1 | TRBV4-3 | few | CASSLEVTGFPGAFF | TGCGCCAGCAGCCTCGAGGTGACAGGGTTTCCTGGAGCTTTCTTT
- | TRBJ1-5 | TRBV19 | few | CASNQGVSNQPQHF | TGTGCCAGTAACCAGGGAGTTAGCAATCAGCCCCAGCATTTT
TRBD1 | TRBJ1-2 | TRBV3-1 | - | CASSHGLDRDAYGYTF | TGTGCCAGCAGCCACGGGCTAGACAGGGATGCCTATGGCTACACCTTC
- | TRBJ2-1 | TRBV10-2 | many | CASSDHRQGEQFF | TGCGCCAGCAGTGACCACCGGCAAGGGGAGCAGTTCTTC
TRBD2 | TRBJ2-5 | TRBV7-9 | many | CATTAGVGLETQYF | TGTGCCACTACGGCGGGAGTTGGACTAGAGACCCAGTACTTC
- | TRBJ1-1 | TRBV7-2 | - | CASSLISVNTEAFF | TGTGCCAGCAGCTTAATTTCTGTGAACACTGAAGCTTTCTTT
TRBD2 | TRBJ2-5 | TRBV11-2 | many | CASNPGLAGWGSSETQYF | TGTGCCAGCAACCCGGGACTAGCGGGTTGGGGGAGTTCGGAGACCCAGTACTTC
- | TRBJ1-2 | TRBV12-3/TRBV12-4 | many | CASSLRADYGYTF | TGTGCCAGCAGCCTACGGGCCGACTATGGCTACACCTTC
- | TRBJ2-1 | TRBV28 | many | CASRGTSYHNEQFF | TGTGCCAGCAGGGGTACTAGCTATCACAATGAGCAGTTCTTC
- | TRBJ2-1 | TRBV4-2 | - | CASSQEKSLYNEQFF | TGTGCCAGCAGCCAAGAAAAAAGTCTTTACAATGAGCAGTTCTTC
TRBD1 | TRBJ1-4 | TRBV20-1 | many | CSAPGQGKSMEEKLFF | TGCAGTGCTCCGGGACAGGGAAAGTCCATGGAGGAAAAACTGTTTTTT
TRBD2 | TRBJ2-1 | TRBV3-1 | many | CASSPLAGGPGNEQFF | TGTGCCAGCAGCCCGCTAGCGGGGGGGCCGGGCAATGAGCAGTTCTTC
TRBD1 | TRBJ2-2 | TRBV12-3/TRBV12-4 | many | CASSLQGVATGELFF | TGTGCCAGCAGTTTACAGGGGGTTGCCACCGGGGAGCTGTTTTTT
TRBD2 | TRBJ2-2 | TRBV20-1 | many | CSARDKRETLNTGELFF | TGCAGTGCTAGAGATAAGCGGGAGACCCTAAACACCGGGGAGCTGTTTTTT
- | TRBJ2-7 | TRBV19 | once | CASSISRGQSYEQYF | TGTGCCAGTAGTATATCCCGGGGGCAATCCTACGAGCAGTACTTC
TRBD1 | TRBJ1-5 | TRBV6-5 | many | CASSWDRAGGSNQPQHF | TGTGCCAGCAGTTGGGACAGGGCTGGAGGTAGCAATCAGCCCCAGCATTTT
TRBD1 | TRBJ2-7 | TRBV27 | many | CASRDRTSYEQYF | TGTGCCAGCCGGGACAGGACCTCCTACGAGCAGTACTTC
- | TRBJ2-5 | TRBV27 | - | CASSPRRGVETQYF | TGTGCCAGCAGTCCTAGAAGAGGGGTAGAGACCCAGTACTTC
- | TRBJ2-1 | TRBV11-2 | many | CASNDPLMGRDNEQFF | TGTGCCAGCAACGATCCCCTGATGGGAAGAGACAATGAGCAGTTCTTC
TRBD2 | TRBJ2-1 | TRBV28 | - | CASSTSGAAGEQFF | TGTGCCAGCAGCACTAGCGGGGCGGCCGGTGAGCAGTTCTTC
- | TRBJ2-7 | TRBV20-1 | once | CSARRWRLSSYEQYF | TGCAGTGCTAGAAGGTGGAGGCTAAGCTCCTACGAGCAGTACTTC
- | TRBJ1-1 | TRBV4-3 | many | CASSQDTGFDTEAFF | TGCGCCAGCAGCCAAGACACGGGGTTTGACACTGAAGCTTTCTTT
TRBD2 | TRBJ2-5 | TRBV29-1 | many | CSVDASGRALTFQETQYF | TGCAGCGTTGATGCTAGCGGGAGGGCCCTAACCTTCCAAGAGACCCAGTACTTC
- | TRBJ2-3 | TRBV4-2 | few | CASSQFARDRGGTDTQYF | TGTGCCAGCAGCCAATTCGCCAGGGACCGAGGGGGCACAGATACGCAGTATTTT
- | TRBJ2-6 | TRBV7-2 | few | CASSLGRGPRGGANVLTF | TGTGCCAGCAGCTTAGGTCGAGGACCCCGGGGAGGGGCCAACGTCCTGACTTTC
- | TRBJ1-4 | TRBV28 | - | CASSPGPKRNETNEKLFF | TGTGCCAGCAGTCCGGGACCCAAGAGGAATGAGACTAATGAAAAACTGTTTTTT
TRBD1 | TRBJ1-5 | TRBV2 | many | CASSGQGRNQPQHF | TGTGCCAGCAGCGGACAGGGAAGGAATCAGCCCCAGCATTTT
- | TRBJ2-7 | TRBV12-3/TRBV12-4 | many | CASSSSGYEQYF | TGTGCCAGCAGTTCAAGCGGCTACGAGCAGTACTTC
TRBD1 | TRBJ1-2 | TRBV20-1 | few | CSARVRGLSGYTF | TGCAGTGCTAGAGTCAGGGGGCTCAGTGGCTACACCTTC
- | TRBJ2-7 | TRBV6-1 | many | CASQWRPTVYEQYF | TGTGCTTCTCAGTGGCGCCCCACGGTCTACGAGCAGTACTTC
- | TRBJ1-1 | TRBV12-3/TRBV12-4 | many | CATSPPLGTEAFF | TGTGCCACGTCTCCCCCCCTCGGGACTGAAGCTTTCTTT
- | TRBJ2-1 | TRBV3-1 | few | CASSLGPPIYNEQFF | TGTGCCAGCAGCTTAGGGCCCCCGATTTACAATGAGCAGTTCTTC
- | TRBJ1-1 | TRBV6-2/TRBV6-3 | many | CASSYSGSLPKLAFF | TGTGCCAGCAGTTACTCAGGGAGCTTACCAAAGTTGGCTTTCTTT
- | TRBJ1-5 | TRBV6-2/TRBV6-3 | many | CASSYSSSVYRTAADQPQHF | TGTGCCAGCAGTTACTCTAGTTCCGTGTACAGGACAGCCGCGGATCAGCCCCAGCATTTT
- | TRBJ1-1 | TRBV30 | many | CAWSSKGNTEAFF | TGTGCCTGGAGTTCCAAGGGGAACACTGAAGCTTTCTTT
- | TRBJ1-5 | TRBV28 | - | CASSFNIWENSNQPQHF | TGTGCCAGCAGTTTTAATATCTGGGAAAATAGCAATCAGCCCCAGCATTTT
TRBD1 | TRBJ1-5 | TRBV27 | - | CASSAVTGVHQPQHF | TGTGCCAGCAGTGCGGTAACAGGGGTCCATCAGCCCCAGCATTTT